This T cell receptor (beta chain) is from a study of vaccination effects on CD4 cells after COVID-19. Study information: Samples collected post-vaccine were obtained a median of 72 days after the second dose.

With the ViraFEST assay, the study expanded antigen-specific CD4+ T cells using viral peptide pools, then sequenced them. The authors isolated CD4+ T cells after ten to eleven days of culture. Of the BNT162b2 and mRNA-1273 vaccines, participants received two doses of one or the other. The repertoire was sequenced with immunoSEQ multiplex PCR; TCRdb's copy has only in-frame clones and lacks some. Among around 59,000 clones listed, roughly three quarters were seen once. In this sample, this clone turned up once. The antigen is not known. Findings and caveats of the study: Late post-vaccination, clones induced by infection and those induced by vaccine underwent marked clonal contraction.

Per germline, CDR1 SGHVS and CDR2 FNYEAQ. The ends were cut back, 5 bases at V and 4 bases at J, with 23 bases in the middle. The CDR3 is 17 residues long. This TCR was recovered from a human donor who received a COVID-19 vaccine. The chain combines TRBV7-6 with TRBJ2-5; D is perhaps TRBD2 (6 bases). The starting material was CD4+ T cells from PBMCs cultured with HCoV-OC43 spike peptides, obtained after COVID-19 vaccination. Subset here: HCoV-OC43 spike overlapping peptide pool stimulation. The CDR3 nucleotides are TGTGCCAGCAGCCTGGCAGTGGGGGGAAGCCTGGGAGAGACCCAGTACTTC. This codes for CASSLAVGGSLGETQYF.